These 13 T cell receptor beta chains came from one sample sequenced in a study of cytomegalovirus exposure and HLA in healthy donors. PCR amplification relied on 60 Vbeta primers (plus 13 Jbeta primers). Only in-frame clones appear in the TCRdb table, and some are missing; sequencing was by immunoSEQ multiplex PCR. The table includes 95,000 to 150,000 clones, over 8.5% detected once. The specimen was PBMCs. The receptor source for this set is a woman aged 40 to 55 in good health and CMV-seropositive.

This clone was detected only a few times. CDR3 protein: CASSPRSSDEQYF. The DNA of the CDR3 is TGTGCCAGCTCCCCTAGATCATCTGACGAGCAGTACTTC. This chain uses TRBV18 with TRBJ2-7, with D unresolved. The V gene's germline CDR1 is KGHSH and CDR2 LQKENI. Trimming removed 6 bases at V and 5 bases at J, with 14 bases between. This CDR3 is 13 amino acids long. Full variable domain (remainder filled in from reference TRBV18 and TRBJ2-7): NAGVMQNPRHLVRRRGQEARLRCSPMKGHSHVYWYRQLPEEGLKFMVYLQKENIIDESGMPKERFSAEFPKEGPSILRIQQVVRGDSAAYFCASSPRSSDEQYFGPGTRLTVT.

This chain links TRBV18 with TRBJ2-1, with 7 bases lining up with TRBD1. This CDR3 spans 15 amino acids. Germline assignment: CDR1 KGHSH and CDR2 LQKENI. V lost 3 bases, J lost 4 bases, and 6 bases stayed unmatched. CDR3 DNA: TGTGCCAGCTCACCCCCGGGACAGACTTACAATGAGCAGTTCTTC. Translated, it gives CASSPPGQTYNEQFF.

This clone was seen only a few times. This chain connects TRBV4-2 to TRBJ1-5, with D maybe TRBD1 (6 bases). Per the germline V gene, CDR1 is LGHNA and CDR2 is YNFKEQ. CDR3 length: 13 amino acids. Deletions cut 8 bases from V and 5 bases from J, with 13 bases between. DNA for the CDR3: TGTGCCAGCGGACTTAACAGGGATCAGCCCCAGCATTTT. Translating gives CASGLNRDQPQHF.

This clone showed up just a few times. The CDR3 nucleotides read TGTGCCAGCAGGGAGAGCTCCTATAATTCACCCCTCCACTTT. Amino acid sequence: CASRESSYNSPLHF. V and J are TRBV2 and TRBJ1-6; D is uncertain. CDR1 and CDR2 from the germline V gene are SNHLY and FYNNEI. CDR3 length: 14 residues. Trimming took 6 bases from V and 0 from J, leaving 6 bases between them.

The chain joins TRBV19 to TRBJ2-1; 7 nucleotides agree with TRBD1. V gave up 5 bases and J gave up 7 bases; unmatched junction bases: 8. The CDR3 covers 14 residues. Germline-derived CDR1 and CDR2 are LNHDA and SQIVND (reference sequence). In DNA form, the CDR3 reads TGTGCCAGTAGTCGGCAGGGGGTCAGGAATGAGCAGTTCTTC. It encodes CASSRQGVRNEQFF.

Only a few counts were recorded for this clone. The chain combines TRBV4-1 with TRBJ2-3, with 8 bases identical to TRBD2. The V and J ends lost 7 bases and 5 bases, in that order; junction bases with no gene match: 8. The V gene's germline CDR1 is MGHRA and CDR2 YSYEKL. The CDR3 length is 14 residues. CDR3 coding DNA: TGCGCCAGCACCTACCAAGGGACTAGAGATACGCAGTATTTT. Its protein product is CASTYQGTRDTQYF.

This clone was counted only a few times. The chain links TRBV4-1 to TRBJ2-5; 12 bases are shared with TRBD2. Unmatched junction bases numbered 11, after V lost 0 bases and J lost 3 bases. CDR1 is MGHRA and CDR2 is YSYEKL in the germline V gene. CDR3 length: 19 residues. The CDR3 sequence: CASSQDYRLAGVGEETQYF. CDR3 nucleotides: TGCGCCAGCAGCCAAGATTATCGACTAGCGGGGGTTGGGGAAGAGACCCAGTACTTC.

This clone was found a few times. CDR3 region: CASSQAPGANNEQFF. CDR3 bases: TGCGCCAGCAGCCAAGCCCCCGGTGCGAACAATGAGCAGTTCTTC. This chain connects TRBV4-1 to TRBJ2-1; D unresolved. V was clipped by 1 base and J by 5 bases, with 12 bases between them. Germline V gene data show CDR1 as MGHRA and CDR2 as YSYEKL. The CDR3 length is 15 residues.

This chain joins TRBV10-2 and TRBJ2-5; tentatively, D is TRBD2 (5 bases). Trimming took 3 bases from V and 4 from J, leaving 9 bases between them. CDR3 size: 13 residues. CDR1 WSHSY and CDR2 SAAADI come from the germline V gene. CDR3 protein: CASSETGRETQYF. For the CDR3, the DNA is TGCGCCAGCAGTGAAACGGGGAGAGAGACCCAGTACTTC.

This clone has more than one count but fewer than ten. The genes are TRBV30 and TRBJ1-3; no definite D call. Trimming shortened V by 0 bases and J by 2 bases, and 8 bases separated the two germline ends. This CDR3 comprises 14 residues. Per the germline V gene, CDR1 is GTSNPN and CDR2 is SVGIG (reference sequence). This CDR3 is CAWSVEQTGNTIYF. The CDR3 DNA sequence: TGTGCCTGGAGTGTAGAACAGACTGGAAACACCATATATTTT.

Details on this clone: Within the sample, other DNA sequences also encode this same CDR3. The chain combines TRBV30 with TRBJ1-1; D is ambiguous. V dropped 1 base and J dropped 0 bases, with 6 bases sitting between them. CDR1 and CDR2 from the germline V gene are GTSNPN and SVGIG (reference sequence). The CDR3 extends over 13 amino acids. The CDR3 reads CAWSETVNTEAFF. CDR3 nucleotide sequence: TGTGCCTGGAGTGAAACTGTGAACACTGAAGCTTTCTTT.

The chain employs TRBV25-1 and TRBJ2-5; the D gene is possibly TRBD1 (7 bases). The J call may be wrong; the DNA end is better matched by TRBJ2-7. The germline V gene encodes CDR1 MGHDK and CDR2 SYGVNS. CDR3 length: 13 amino acids. The CDR3 sequence is CASHQGGGDEQYF. DNA for the CDR3: TGTGCCAGCCACCAGGGGGGCGGCGACGAGCAGTACTTC.

The J gene is TRBJ2-1, the V gene TRBV10-1; 12 bases line up with TRBD2. J lost 6 bases, V lost 4 bases, and 1 base had no gene match. Germline CDR1 is WNHNN and CDR2 is SYGVQD (reference sequence). The CDR3 is 14 amino acids. CDR3 protein: CASSASGGANEQFF. As DNA, the CDR3 is TGCGCCAGCAGTGCTAGCGGGGGGGCCAATGAGCAGTTCTTC.